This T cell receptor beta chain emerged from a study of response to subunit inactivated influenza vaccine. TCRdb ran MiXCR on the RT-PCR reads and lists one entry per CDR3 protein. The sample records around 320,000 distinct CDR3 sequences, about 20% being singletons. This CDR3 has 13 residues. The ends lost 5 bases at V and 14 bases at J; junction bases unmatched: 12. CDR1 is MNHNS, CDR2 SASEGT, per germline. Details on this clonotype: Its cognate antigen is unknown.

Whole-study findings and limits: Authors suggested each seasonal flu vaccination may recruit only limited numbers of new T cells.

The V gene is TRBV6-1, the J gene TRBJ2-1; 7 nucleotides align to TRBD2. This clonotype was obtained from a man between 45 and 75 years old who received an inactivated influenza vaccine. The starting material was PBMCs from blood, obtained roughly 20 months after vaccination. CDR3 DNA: TGTGCCAGCAGTCGGGGCGTCGGGAGGATGGAGTTCTTC. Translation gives CASSRGVGRMEFF.